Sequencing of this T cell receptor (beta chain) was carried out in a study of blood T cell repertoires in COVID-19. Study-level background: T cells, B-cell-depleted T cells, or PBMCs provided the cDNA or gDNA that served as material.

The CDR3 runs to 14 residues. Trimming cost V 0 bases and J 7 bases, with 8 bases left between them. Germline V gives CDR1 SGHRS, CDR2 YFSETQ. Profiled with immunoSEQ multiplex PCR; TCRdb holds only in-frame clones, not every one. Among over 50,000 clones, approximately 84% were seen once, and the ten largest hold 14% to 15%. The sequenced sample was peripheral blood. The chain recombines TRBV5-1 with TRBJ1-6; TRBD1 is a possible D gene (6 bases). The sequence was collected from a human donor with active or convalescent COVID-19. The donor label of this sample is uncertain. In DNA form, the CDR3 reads TGCGCCAGCAGCTTGGGACAGGACAATTCACCCCTCCACTTT. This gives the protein CASSLGQDNSPLHF.